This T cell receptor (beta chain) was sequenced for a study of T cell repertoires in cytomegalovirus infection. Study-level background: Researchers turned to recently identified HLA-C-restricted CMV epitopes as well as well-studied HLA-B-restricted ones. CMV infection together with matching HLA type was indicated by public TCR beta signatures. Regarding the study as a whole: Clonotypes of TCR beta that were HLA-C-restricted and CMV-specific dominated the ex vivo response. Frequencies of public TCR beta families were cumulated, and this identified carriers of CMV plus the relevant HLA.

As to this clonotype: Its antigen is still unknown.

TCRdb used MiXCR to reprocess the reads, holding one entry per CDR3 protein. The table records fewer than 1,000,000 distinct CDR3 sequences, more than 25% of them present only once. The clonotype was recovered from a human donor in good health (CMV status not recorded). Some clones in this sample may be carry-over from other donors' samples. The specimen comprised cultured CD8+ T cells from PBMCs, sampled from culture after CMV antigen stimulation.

The CDR3 DNA sequence: TGTGCCAGCCCAGGGGCGGATACGCAGTATTTT. Translation gives CASPGADTQYF. V is TRBV7-9 and J is TRBJ2-3; weak D call: TRBD1 (6 bases). Trimming took 8 bases from V and 6 from J, leaving 9 bases between them. The CDR3 runs 11 residues. Germline V gives CDR1 SEHNR, CDR2 FQNEAQ (reference sequence).